These 30 T cell receptor beta chains originate from one sample sequenced in a study of cytomegalovirus exposure and HLA in healthy donors. The PCR had 60 Vbeta and 13 Jbeta primers. Sequencing was performed with immunoSEQ multiplex PCR; in TCRdb, only in-frame clones are kept and a portion is missing. The sample totals roughly 79,000 clones. Source material: PBMCs. These receptors were collected from a man in his thirties or forties in good health and CMV-seronegative.

This sequence joins TRBV10-1 and TRBJ2-3; 7 bases match TRBD1. CDR1 is WNHNN, CDR2 SYGVQD, per germline (reference sequence). The CDR3 runs to 14 residues. J lost 2 bases, V lost 6 bases, and 5 bases had no gene match. Written as DNA, the CDR3 is TGCGCCAGCAGACCGGGACAGTCCACAGATACGCAGTATTTT. It yields the protein CASRPGQSTDTQYF.

V usage is TRBV28 and J usage is TRBJ1-2; TRBD1 matches at 8 bases. CDR1 MDHEN and CDR2 SYDVKM come from the germline V gene. The CDR3 sequence is 15 residues long. The J segment lost 4 bases and the V segment lost 4 bases, leaving 8 bases of the junction unmatched. In DNA form, the CDR3 reads TGTGCCAGCAGTTCCGCGGACAGGGCGGGCTATGGCTACACCTTC. Protein: CASSSADRAGYGYTF.

The rearrangement links TRBV5-1 to TRBJ1-2; 7 bases fit TRBD1. The CDR3 extends over 14 amino acids. Germline V lookup: CDR1 SGHRS, CDR2 YFSETQ. V shed 4 bases, J shed 2 bases, and the junction held 5 bases outside the gene matches. In DNA form, the CDR3 reads TGCGCCAGCAGCACCCAGGGGGGAAACTATGGCTACACCTTC. Encoded protein: CASSTQGGNYGYTF.

The V call is TRBV5-1, the J call TRBJ1-3; 10 nucleotides match TRBD1. The CDR3 has 15 residues. In germline, CDR1 is SGHRS, CDR2 YFSETQ. Trimming cost V 4 bases and J 4 bases; bases outside gene matches: 5. The CDR3 loop reads CASSPRTGGGNTIYF. CDR3 in DNA: TGCGCCAGCAGCCCAAGGACAGGGGGGGGAAACACCATATATTTT.

V gene TRBV11-3 combines with J gene TRBJ2-5; D unclear. Trimming removed 0 bases from V and 4 bases from J, with 9 bases in between. The CDR3 extends over 14 amino acids. CDR1 and CDR2 (germline): SGHNT, YENEEA. DNA of the CDR3: TGTGCCAGCAGCTTAGACCTCATGAGAGAGACCCAGTACTTC. This codes for CASSLDLMRETQYF.

The rearrangement links TRBV2 to TRBJ2-5; D possibly corresponds to TRBD1 (5 bases). The CDR3 length is 13 residues. Germline V gene lookup returns CDR1 SNHLY and CDR2 FYNNEI. Trimming took off 4 bases at V and 2 bases at J, with 8 bases between the two ends. The CDR3 sequence: CASSGPGQETQYF. The CDR3 coding sequence is TGTGCCAGCAGTGGTCCAGGGCAAGAGACCCAGTACTTC.

This rearrangement joins TRBV18 to TRBJ2-7; 9 bases are shared with TRBD1. This CDR3 region has 18 residues. J lost 2 bases, V lost 3 bases, and 14 bases had no gene match. Germline assignment: CDR1 KGHSH and CDR2 LQKENI. In DNA form, the CDR3 reads TGTGCCAGCTCACCCCTGGTCGGGGACAGGGAAACGGCCTACGAGCAGTACTTC. Protein product: CASSPLVGDRETAYEQYF.

This rearrangement joins TRBV29-1 to TRBJ2-5; D might be TRBD1 (5 bases). CDR1 SQVTM and CDR2 ANQGSEA come from the germline V gene. The CDR3 runs 14 residues. Between the trimmed V and J ends, which lost 4 bases and 4 bases, there was a span of 16 bases. Here the CDR3 reads CSVVPGRTRETQYF. CDR3 DNA sequence: TGCAGCGTTGTTCCAGGGCGCACTCGAGAGACCCAGTACTTC.

V gene TRBV29-1 combines with J gene TRBJ1-1, with 7 bases aligning to TRBD1. Germline values: CDR1 SQVTM, CDR2 ANQGSEA. The V and J ends lost 6 bases and 5 bases, in that order; junction bases with no gene match: 6. CDR3 length: 12 amino acids. The CDR3 coding sequence is TGCAGCGTAACCGACAGGGCTACTGAAGCTTTCTTT. Encoded protein: CSVTDRATEAFF.

The chain carries TRBV27 and TRBJ2-7, with 9 bases lining up with TRBD2. The V and J ends lost 0 bases and 0 bases, in that order; junction bases with no gene match: 0. Germline V gene data show CDR1 as MNHEY and CDR2 as SMNVEV (reference sequence). CDR3 length equals 15 residues. The CDR3 coding sequence is TGTGCCAGCAGTTTATCTAGCGGGAGCTCCTACGAGCAGTACTTC. Translated: CASSLSSGSSYEQYF.

In terms of frequency, this clone is medium-sized. The genes are TRBV19 and TRBJ2-1; 7 nucleotides line up with TRBD2. Losses at the gene ends were 2 bases for V and 4 bases for J; bases not matched to a gene: 5. Germline V gene data show CDR1 as LNHDA and CDR2 as SQIVND (reference sequence). The CDR3 totals 15 residues. CDR3 region: CASSITGGGYNEQFF. The DNA of the CDR3 is TGTGCCAGTAGTATAACCGGGGGAGGGTACAATGAGCAGTTCTTC.

V is TRBV5-1 and J is TRBJ1-1; 8 bases match TRBD1. This CDR3 is 16 amino acids long. Per germline, CDR1 SGHRS and CDR2 YFSETQ. V was clipped by 0 bases and J by 0 bases; unmatched bases: 4. In DNA, the CDR3 is TGCGCCAGCAGCTTGGAGGGGACAGGCATGAACACTGAAGCTTTCTTT. Its protein product is CASSLEGTGMNTEAFF.

The V call is TRBV4-2, the J call TRBJ2-7; maybe TRBD1 (5 bases). Trimming took off 0 bases at V and 3 bases at J, with 12 bases between the two ends. The CDR3 is 15 amino acids. The V gene's germline CDR1 is LGHNA and CDR2 YNFKEQ. The chain's CDR3 is CASSQDAGWNYEQYF. DNA for the CDR3: TGTGCCAGCAGCCAAGATGCAGGGTGGAACTACGAGCAGTACTTC.

The gene calls are TRBV5-1 and TRBJ1-2; TRBD1 might be the D (6 bases). The CDR3 is 14 amino acids. CDR1 SGHRS and CDR2 YFSETQ come from the germline V gene. V was trimmed by 0 bases and J by 5 bases, leaving 11 bases between them. The CDR3 DNA reads TGCGCCAGCAGCTTGGGGGCAGGGGTGTATGGCTACACCTTC. Translated, it gives CASSLGAGVYGYTF.

Judged by frequency, this clone is medium-sized. V usage is TRBV6-4 and J usage is TRBJ2-3, with TRBD2 matching over 11 bases. Germline CDR1 and CDR2: MRHNA and SNTAGT. J lost 0 bases, V lost 3 bases, and 2 bases had no gene match. The CDR3 contains 16 residues. The CDR3 reads CASSDTSGGSTDTQYF. The DNA for the CDR3 is TGTGCCAGCAGTGATACTAGCGGGGGTAGCACAGATACGCAGTATTTT.

V usage is TRBV5-1 and J usage is TRBJ1-1; 8 bases map to TRBD1. Per the germline V gene, CDR1 is SGHRS and CDR2 is YFSETQ. Losses at the gene ends were 4 bases for V and 4 bases for J; bases not matched to a gene: 3. This CDR3 has 13 residues. In DNA form, the CDR3 reads TGCGCCAGCAGCCACGGACAGGGCACTGAAGCTTTCTTT. Translation: CASSHGQGTEAFF.

The rearrangement uses TRBV9 and TRBJ2-7; TRBD1 agrees at 10 bases. This CDR3 is 14 amino acids long. V dropped 3 bases and J dropped 3; count of bases not matched to a gene: 3. CDR1 and CDR2 (germline): SGDLS, YYNGEE. As DNA, the CDR3 is TGTGCCAGCAGCGCGACAGGGGGCCTCTACGAGCAGTACTTC. The encoded protein is CASSATGGLYEQYF.

The rearrangement uses TRBV2 and TRBJ1-6; 7 positions match TRBD1. This CDR3 has 16 amino acids. Per germline, CDR1 SNHLY and CDR2 FYNNEI. The trim removed 7 bases at V and 2 bases at J, leaving 8 bases unmatched. The DNA of the CDR3 is TGTGCCAGCAACCCAGGGGGAGCCACCTATAATTCACCCCTCCACTTT. Its protein is CASNPGGATYNSPLHF.

CDR3 sequence reads: CASFRQGDGYEQYF. DNA of the CDR3: TGTGCCAGCTTTCGACAGGGGGACGGCTACGAGCAGTACTTC. This sequence joins TRBV18 and TRBJ2-7, with 9 nucleotides matching TRBD1. With V trimmed by 7 bases and J by 3 bases, 7 bases remained unmatched. The CDR3 is 14 residues long. Looked up from germline, CDR1 is KGHSH and CDR2 is LQKENI.

The V and J genes are TRBV25-1 and TRBJ1-2; no clear D gene. The CDR3 runs to 15 residues. Germline loops: CDR1 MGHDK, CDR2 SYGVNS. V lost 4 bases and J lost 0, with 12 bases in between. CDR3 residues: CASSASQLTNYGYTF. CDR3 nucleotides: TGTGCCAGCAGTGCCTCACAGCTCACTAACTATGGCTACACCTTC.

The genes are TRBV5-1 and TRBJ2-2; a weak D match, TRBD1 (5 bases). Germline CDR1 reads SGHRS; CDR2 reads YFSETQ. Trimming took off 3 bases at V and 2 bases at J, with 8 bases between the two ends. The CDR3 has 14 amino acids. The CDR3, as DNA: TGCGCCAGCAGCTATGACAGAAACACCGGGGAGCTGTTTTTT. Encoded protein: CASSYDRNTGELFF.

V and J are TRBV7-9 and TRBJ1-3, with a possible D match to TRBD1 (5 bases). Looked up from germline, CDR1 is SEHNR and CDR2 is FQNEAQ (reference sequence). This CDR3 is 17 amino acids long. V dropped 6 bases and J dropped 0 bases, with 18 bases sitting between them. For the CDR3, the DNA is TGTGCCAGCAGGAGCCCCGGCAGGGCCATCTCTGGAAACACCATATATTTT. It codes for CASRSPGRAISGNTIYF.

The chain carries TRBV19 and TRBJ2-1; 10 bases line up with TRBD2. Per the germline V gene, CDR1 is LNHDA and CDR2 is SQIVND (reference sequence). This CDR3 contains 15 residues. The V segment lost 6 bases and the J segment 5 bases; nucleotides outside the gene matches: 7. The CDR3 sequence: CASRDRLAGHNEQFF. DNA for the CDR3: TGTGCCAGTAGAGACCGACTAGCGGGCCACAATGAGCAGTTCTTC.

The V gene is TRBV13, the J gene TRBJ2-7; the D gene is possibly TRBD1 (5 bases). Germline assignment: CDR1 PRHDT and CDR2 FYEKMQ (reference sequence). The ends were cut back, 3 bases at V and 7 bases at J, with 25 bases in the middle. The CDR3 runs 17 residues. The CDR3 region has the DNA TGTGCCAGCAGCTTTAAACTTTCTAGGGGTCCCACCGGGGAGCAGTACTTC. Encoded protein: CASSFKLSRGPTGEQYF.

The chain links TRBV6-6 to TRBJ2-3; D might be TRBD2 (6 bases). This CDR3 region has 15 residues. Germline V lookup: CDR1 MNHNY, CDR2 SVGAGI (reference sequence). Deletions cut 7 bases from V and 4 bases from J, with 18 bases between. DNA for the CDR3: TGTGCCAGCATCGGGTCTTCGGGAGTGGCAGATACGCAGTATTTT. Residues: CASIGSSGVADTQYF.

The V call is TRBV19, the J call TRBJ2-7; D is undetermined. V was clipped by 4 bases and J by 3 bases, with 10 bases between them. The CDR3 totals 13 residues. Looked up from germline, CDR1 is LNHDA and CDR2 is SQIVND (reference sequence). The CDR3 spells CASSSTRFYEQYF. The CDR3 DNA reads TGTGCCAGTAGTAGTACCAGGTTCTACGAGCAGTACTTC.

The rearrangement uses TRBV5-1 and TRBJ2-1; 7 bases are a match to TRBD2. Germline values: CDR1 SGHRS, CDR2 YFSETQ. V shed 0 bases, J shed 6 bases, and the junction held 9 bases outside the gene matches. The CDR3 covers 16 residues. This CDR3 reads CASSLEPSGQTNEQFF. The CDR3 DNA follows: TGCGCCAGCAGCTTGGAACCTAGCGGTCAAACCAATGAGCAGTTCTTC.

This sequence joins TRBV7-8 and TRBJ2-5; D call uncertain. V shed 7 bases and J shed 6 bases, with 12 bases lying between them. The CDR3 spans 12 residues. Germline CDR1 reads SGHVS; CDR2 reads FQNEAQ. As DNA, the CDR3 is TGTGCCAGCACCGGAGCGAGGCAGACCCAGTACTTC. This encodes CASTGARQTQYF.

CDR3 nucleotides: TGTGCCAGAAACAGGGAAAACAGGGAAGAGACCCAGTACTTC. This sequence encodes CARNRENREETQYF. The gene calls are TRBV2 and TRBJ2-5, with D perhaps TRBD1 (6 bases). The CDR3 loop spans 14 amino acids. V lost 9 bases to trimming and J lost 3 bases, with 17 bases between them. Per germline, CDR1 SNHLY and CDR2 FYNNEI.

V is TRBV6-1 and J is TRBJ2-1, with D maybe TRBD1 (5 bases). The V and J ends lost 4 bases and 2 bases respectively, with 9 bases between them. Germline CDR1 and CDR2: MNHNS and SASEGT. The CDR3 extends over 14 amino acids. The CDR3 bases are TGTGCCAGCAGTGCAACAGGAACCTACAATGAGCAGTTCTTC. Residues: CASSATGTYNEQFF.